This T cell receptor (beta chain) was sequenced in a study of blood T cell repertoires in COVID-19. The overall study: Samples taken during acute and convalescent COVID-19 were collected in the United States, Italy and Spain.

Sequencing used immunoSEQ multiplex PCR; TCRdb keeps in-frame clones, though not all of them. The sample lists a few hundred thousand clones; roughly 85% were seen once. V dropped 6 bases and J dropped 3; count of bases not matched to a gene: 7. The CDR3 covers 14 residues. Germline values: CDR1 SGHVS, CDR2 FQNEAQ. The rearrangement links TRBV7-8 to TRBJ1-1; TRBD1 aligns across 7 bases. This TCR was sampled from a woman aged 40 to 55 with acute COVID-19. Material for sequencing was PBMCs or T cells enriched from blood (not recorded which). CDR3 in DNA: TGTGCCAGCAGTTATACAGGGGTAGACACTGAAGCTTTCTTT. It is translated as CASSYTGVDTEAFF.